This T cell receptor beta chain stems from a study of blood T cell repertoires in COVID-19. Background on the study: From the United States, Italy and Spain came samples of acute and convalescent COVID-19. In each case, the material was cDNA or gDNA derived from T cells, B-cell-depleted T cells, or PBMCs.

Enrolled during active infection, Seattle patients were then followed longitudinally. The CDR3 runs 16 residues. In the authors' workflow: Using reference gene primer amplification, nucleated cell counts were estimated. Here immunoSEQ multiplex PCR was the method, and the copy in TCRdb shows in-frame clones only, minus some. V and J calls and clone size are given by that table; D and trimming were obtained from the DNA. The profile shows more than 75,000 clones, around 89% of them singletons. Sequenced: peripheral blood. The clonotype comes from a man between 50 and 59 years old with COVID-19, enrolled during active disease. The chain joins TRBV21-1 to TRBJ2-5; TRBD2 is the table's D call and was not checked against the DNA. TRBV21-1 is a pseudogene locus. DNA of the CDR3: TGTGCCAGCAGCAAAGATGCTAGCGGGGCACAAGAGACCCAGTACTTC. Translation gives CASSKDASGAQETQYF.